Following are 4 T cell receptor beta chains from one sample sequenced in a study of Graves' ophthalmopathy and Graves' hyperthyroidism. Scientists amplified the TCR beta CDR3 regions from RNA transcripts. An initial RT-PCR round employing HTBI primers preceded a second-round multiplex PCR. MiXCR was run by TCRdb on the multiplex PCR reads, yielding one entry per CDR3 protein. The table includes almost 750,000 distinct CDR3 sequences, 40% detected once. The specimen was peripheral blood. All receptors come from an adult man with Graves' ophthalmopathy.

This clonotype was detected only a few times. J is TRBJ2-2 and V is TRBV7-9, with D tentatively TRBD2 (7 bases). Trimming shortened V by 7 bases and J by 5 bases, and 17 bases separated the two germline ends. The CDR3 contains 15 residues. CDR1 and CDR2 (germline): SEHNR, FQNEAQ (reference sequence). CDR3 sequence (DNA): TGTGCCAGCACCGTCGGGGGGCGCGTAACCGGGGAGCTGTTTTTT. This gives the protein CASTVGGRVTGELFF.

This clonotype was counted ten times or more. The rearrangement links TRBV5-5 to TRBJ2-7; a possible D gene is TRBD2 (6 bases). The V and J ends lost 0 bases and 3 bases respectively, with 13 bases between them. Germline V CDR1 and CDR2: SGHKS, YYEKEE (reference sequence). This CDR3 has 15 amino acids. The CDR3 protein is CASSLGGTGLYEQYF. The CDR3 nucleotides are TGTGCCAGCAGCTTGGGAGGGACGGGACTCTACGAGCAGTACTTC.

A note on this clonotype: One base away lies a much larger clone, so this may be a sequencing read error. This rearrangement joins TRBV5-1 to TRBJ2-5; no reliable D call. This CDR3 is built from 13 residues. From germline, CDR1 is SGHRS and CDR2 YFSETQ. The V end was cut by 3 bases, the J end by 2 bases, with 8 bases between. The CDR3 nucleotides read TGCGCCAGCAGCTCGATGGAGCAAGAGACCCAGTACTTC. Encoded protein: CASSSMEQETQYF.

This clonotype has at least ten counts. V is TRBV7-6 and J is TRBJ2-7; 8 bases align to TRBD1. CDR3 length: 14 residues. V was clipped by 4 bases and J by 3 bases; unmatched bases: 5. Germline CDR1 reads SGHVS; CDR2 reads FNYEAQ. This chain's CDR3 is CASSSQGTGYEQYF. CDR3 coding DNA: TGTGCCAGCAGCTCACAGGGGACAGGCTACGAGCAGTACTTC.